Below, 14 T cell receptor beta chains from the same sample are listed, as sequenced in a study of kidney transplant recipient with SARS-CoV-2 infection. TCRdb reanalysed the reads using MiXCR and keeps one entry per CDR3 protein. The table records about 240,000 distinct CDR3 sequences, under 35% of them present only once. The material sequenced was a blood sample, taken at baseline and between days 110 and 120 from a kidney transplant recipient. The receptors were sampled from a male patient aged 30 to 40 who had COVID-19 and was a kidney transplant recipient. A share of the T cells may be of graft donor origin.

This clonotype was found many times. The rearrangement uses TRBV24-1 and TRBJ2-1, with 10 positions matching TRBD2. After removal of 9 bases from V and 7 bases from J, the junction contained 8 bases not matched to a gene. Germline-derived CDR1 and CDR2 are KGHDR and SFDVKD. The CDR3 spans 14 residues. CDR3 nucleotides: TGTGCCACCGGGTTAGCGGGAGGACGGAATGAGCAGTTCTTC. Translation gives CATGLAGGRNEQFF.

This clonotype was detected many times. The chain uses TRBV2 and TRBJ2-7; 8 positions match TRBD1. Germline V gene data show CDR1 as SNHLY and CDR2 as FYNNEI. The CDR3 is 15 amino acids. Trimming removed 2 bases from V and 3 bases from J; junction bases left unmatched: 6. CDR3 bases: TGTGCCAGCAGTGAAACTCGGACAGGGTTCTACGAGCAGTACTTC. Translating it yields CASSETRTGFYEQYF. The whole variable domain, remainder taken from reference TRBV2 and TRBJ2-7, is EPEVTQTPSHQVTQMGQEVILRCVPISNHLYFYWYRQILGQKVEFLVSFYNNEISEKSEIFDDQFSVERPDGSNFTLKIRSTKLEDSAMYFCASSETRTGFYEQYFGPGTRLTVT.

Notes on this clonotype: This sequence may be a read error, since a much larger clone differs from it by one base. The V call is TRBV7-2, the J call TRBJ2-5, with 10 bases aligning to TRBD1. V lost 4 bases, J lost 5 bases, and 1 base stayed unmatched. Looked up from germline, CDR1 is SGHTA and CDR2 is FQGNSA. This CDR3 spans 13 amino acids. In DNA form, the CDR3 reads TGTGCCAGCAGCTCGGACAGGGGGGAGACCCAGTACTTC. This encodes CASSSDRGETQYF.

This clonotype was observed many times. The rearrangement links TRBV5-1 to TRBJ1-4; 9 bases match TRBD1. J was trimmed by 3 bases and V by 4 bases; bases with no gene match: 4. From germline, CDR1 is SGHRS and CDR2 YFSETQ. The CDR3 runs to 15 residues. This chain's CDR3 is CASSVQGAPNEKLFF. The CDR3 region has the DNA TGCGCCAGCAGCGTACAGGGGGCGCCTAATGAAAAACTGTTTTTT.

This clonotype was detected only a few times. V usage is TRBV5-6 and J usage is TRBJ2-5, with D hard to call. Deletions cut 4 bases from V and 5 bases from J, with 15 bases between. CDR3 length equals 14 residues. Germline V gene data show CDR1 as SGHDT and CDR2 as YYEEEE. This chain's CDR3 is CASSLYGSGETQYF. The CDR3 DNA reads TGTGCCAGCAGCCTCTACGGTTCTGGTGAGACCCAGTACTTC.

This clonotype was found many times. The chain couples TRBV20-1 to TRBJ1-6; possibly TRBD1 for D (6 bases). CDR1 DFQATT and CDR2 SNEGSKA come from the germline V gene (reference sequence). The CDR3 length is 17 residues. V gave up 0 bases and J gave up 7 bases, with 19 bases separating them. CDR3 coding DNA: TGCAGTGCTAGAGATATACAGGGAAGGACGGGGAATTCACCCCTCCACTTT. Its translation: CSARDIQGRTGNSPLHF.

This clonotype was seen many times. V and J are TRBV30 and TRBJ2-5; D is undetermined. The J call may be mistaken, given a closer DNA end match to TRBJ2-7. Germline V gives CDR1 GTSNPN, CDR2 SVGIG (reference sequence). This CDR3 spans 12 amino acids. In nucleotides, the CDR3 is TGTGCCTGGAGTCGAGAGCTGTACGAGCAGTACTTC. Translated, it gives CAWSRELYEQYF.

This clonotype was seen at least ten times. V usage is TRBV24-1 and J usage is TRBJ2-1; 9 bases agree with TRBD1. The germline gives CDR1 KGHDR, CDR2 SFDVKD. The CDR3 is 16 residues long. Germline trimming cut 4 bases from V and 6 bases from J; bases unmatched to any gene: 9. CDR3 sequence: CATSDPSGTGPNEQFF. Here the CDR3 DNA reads TGTGCCACCAGTGACCCCTCCGGGACAGGGCCCAATGAGCAGTTCTTC.

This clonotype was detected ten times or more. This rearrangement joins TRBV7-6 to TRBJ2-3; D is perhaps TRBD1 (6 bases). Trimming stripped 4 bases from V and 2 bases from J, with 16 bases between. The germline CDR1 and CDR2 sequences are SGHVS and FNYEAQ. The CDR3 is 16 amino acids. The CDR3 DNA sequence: TGTGCCAGCAGCTCCCTACAGGGAGAATACACAGATACGCAGTATTTT. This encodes CASSSLQGEYTDTQYF. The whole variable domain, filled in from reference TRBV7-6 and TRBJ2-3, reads GAGVSQSPRYKVTKRGQDVALRCDPISGHVSLYWYRQALGQGPEFLTYFNYEAQQDKSGLPNDRFSAERPEGSISTLTIQRTEQRDSAMYRCASSSLQGEYTDTQYFGPGTRLTVL.

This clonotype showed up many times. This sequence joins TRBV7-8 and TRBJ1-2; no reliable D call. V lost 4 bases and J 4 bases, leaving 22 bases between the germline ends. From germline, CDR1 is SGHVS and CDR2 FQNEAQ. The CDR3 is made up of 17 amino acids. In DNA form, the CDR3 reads TGTGCCAGCAGCTCAACTGGGTTTACCCGAAAGACCTATGGCTACACCTTC. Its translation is CASSSTGFTRKTYGYTF.

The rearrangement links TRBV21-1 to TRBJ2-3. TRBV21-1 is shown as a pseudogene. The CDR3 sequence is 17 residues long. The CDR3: CANRSTIATVMQDTQYF. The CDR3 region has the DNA TGTGCCAACAGATCCACGATAGCTACAGTCATGCAAGATACGCAGTATTTT.

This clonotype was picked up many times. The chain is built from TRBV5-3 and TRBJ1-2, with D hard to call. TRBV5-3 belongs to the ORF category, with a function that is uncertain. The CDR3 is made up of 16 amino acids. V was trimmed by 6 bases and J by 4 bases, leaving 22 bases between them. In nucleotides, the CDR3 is TGTGCCAGAATAGGAACAGTGGTGAGAAAGACCTATGGCTACACCTTC. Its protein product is CARIGTVVRKTYGYTF.

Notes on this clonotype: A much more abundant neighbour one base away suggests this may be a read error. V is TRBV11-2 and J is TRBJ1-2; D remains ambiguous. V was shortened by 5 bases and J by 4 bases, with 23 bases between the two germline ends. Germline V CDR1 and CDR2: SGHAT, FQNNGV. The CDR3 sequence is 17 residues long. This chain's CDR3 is CASSSAATSRKAYGYTF. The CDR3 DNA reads TGTGCCAGCAGCAGCGCAGCAACAAGCAGAAAGGCCTATGGCTACACCTTC.

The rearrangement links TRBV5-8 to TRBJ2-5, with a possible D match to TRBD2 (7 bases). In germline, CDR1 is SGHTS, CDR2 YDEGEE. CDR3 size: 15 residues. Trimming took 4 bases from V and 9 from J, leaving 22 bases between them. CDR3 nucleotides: TGTGCCAGCAGCGCGGTCTTAGGGGGGGGCGCCGCCCAGTACTTC. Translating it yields CASSAVLGGGAAQYF.